What follows are 30 T cell receptor beta chains derived from one specimen sequenced in a study of blood T cell repertoires in COVID-19. Some clones are missing from TCRdb's copy, which holds only in-frame ones; the method was immunoSEQ multiplex PCR. The sample contains about 29,000 clones, roughly 87% of which appear only once. Sequenced: peripheral blood. The source is a human donor in a cohort sampled during active COVID-19.

V is TRBV28 and J is TRBJ2-1; TRBD2 matches at 12 bases. The V gene end was trimmed by 5 bases and the J gene end by 9 bases; junction bases not matched to a gene: 5. The CDR3 is 14 residues long. Germline CDR1 and CDR2: MDHEN and SYDVKM. CDR3 bases: TGTGCCAGCAGTGGCCTAGCGGGGGGGACTGAGCAGTTCTTC. Its translation is CASSGLAGGTEQFF. Using reference TRBV28 and TRBJ2-1 for the parts outside the CDR3, the full variable domain is DVKVTQSSRYLVKRTGEKVFLECVQDMDHENMFWYRQDPGLGLRLIYFSYDVKMKEKGDIPEGYSVSREKKERFSLILESASTNQTSMYLCASSGLAGGTEQFFGPGTRLTVL.

V gene TRBV6-5 combines with J gene TRBJ2-7; the match to TRBD1 covers 12 bases. After removal of 5 bases from V and 6 bases from J, the junction contained 5 bases not matched to a gene. The CDR3 sequence is 14 residues long. Germline CDR1 and CDR2: MNHEY and SVGAGI. The CDR3 DNA is TGTGCCAGCAGTCTCGGGACAGGGGGCCGCGAGCAGTACTTC. Its protein is CASSLGTGGREQYF.

The chain carries TRBV24-1 and TRBJ2-5, with 8 bases aligning to TRBD2. The CDR3 spans 15 residues. Per germline, CDR1 KGHDR and CDR2 SFDVKD. V lost 3 bases to trimming and J lost 5 bases; unmatched junction nucleotides: 7. The DNA of the CDR3 is TGTGCCACCAGTGATCCCCGGGGGGGTATGGAGACCCAGTACTTC. Residues: CATSDPRGGMETQYF.

The V gene is TRBV28, the J gene TRBJ1-1, with D maybe TRBD1 (6 bases). CDR3 length: 15 amino acids. Germline lookup yields CDR1 MDHEN and CDR2 SYDVKM. V gave up 5 bases and J gave up 1 base, with 14 bases separating them. The CDR3 reads CASSPFQGKNTEAFF. The CDR3 coding sequence is TGTGCCAGCAGTCCCTTCCAGGGGAAGAACACTGAAGCTTTCTTT.

This clone was seen once. The chain employs TRBV4-2 and TRBJ2-5, with D unresolved. V lost 1 base, J lost 4 bases, and 7 bases lay in between. The CDR3 length is 13 residues. Germline V gives CDR1 LGHNA, CDR2 YNFKEQ. Here the CDR3 reads CASSQGLLETQYF. CDR3 coding DNA: TGTGCCAGCAGCCAAGGACTCCTAGAGACCCAGTACTTC.

The chain combines TRBV5-1 with TRBJ2-1; D is perhaps TRBD2 (5 bases). Germline assignment: CDR1 SGHRS and CDR2 YFSETQ. The CDR3 runs to 14 residues. Trimming cost V 7 bases and J 0 bases, with 11 bases left between them. In DNA, the CDR3 is TGCGCCAGCCAAGCGGATAGCTCCTACAATGAGCAGTTCTTC. Translation: CASQADSSYNEQFF.

The rearrangement joins TRBV7-2 to TRBJ2-7; 8 positions match TRBD2. CDR1 SGHTA and CDR2 FQGNSA come from the germline V gene. After removal of 1 base from V and 7 bases from J, the junction contained 3 bases not matched to a gene. The CDR3 is 13 residues long. The chain's CDR3 is CASSLVAGHEQYF. The CDR3 nucleotides read TGTGCCAGCAGCTTAGTAGCGGGGCATGAGCAGTACTTC.

This rearrangement joins TRBV19 to TRBJ2-7, with 7 bases that match TRBD1. The germline gives CDR1 LNHDA, CDR2 SQIVND (reference sequence). With 4 bases clipped from V and 2 bases from J, the junction kept 2 bases outside the gene matches. This CDR3 has 13 amino acids. The CDR3 nucleotides are TGTGCCAGTAGTAAGGGACAGCCCTACGAGCAGTACTTC. Protein product: CASSKGQPYEQYF.

This clone has just one count. CDR3 protein: CATSDWGTGETGELFF. The CDR3, as DNA: TGTGCCACCAGTGATTGGGGGACAGGGGAGACCGGGGAGCTGTTTTTT. The V call is TRBV24-1, the J call TRBJ2-2; 10 nucleotides agree with TRBD1. Germline CDR1 is KGHDR and CDR2 is SFDVKD. Trimming removed 2 bases from V and 5 bases from J; junction bases left unmatched: 4. CDR3 length: 16 amino acids.

The chain carries TRBV12-2 and TRBJ2-1; the D call in the table, TRBD1, was not verified against the DNA. TRBV12-2 is classified as a pseudogene. The CDR3 spans 19 residues. The chain's CDR3 is CASRLRERGTPASYNEQFF. CDR3 in DNA: TGTGCAAGTCGCTTAAGAGAAAGGGGGACCCCTGCCTCCTACAATGAGCAGTTCTTC.

J is TRBJ2-3 and V is TRBV18; 9 nucleotides align to TRBD1. This CDR3 has 16 amino acids. J was trimmed by 1 base and V by 4 bases; bases with no gene match: 6. Germline CDR1 and CDR2: KGHSH and LQKENI. CDR3 nucleotides: TGTGCCAGCTCACGAGGACAGGGGAGGGGCACAGATACGCAGTATTTT. As protein: CASSRGQGRGTDTQYF.

The chain has TRBV24-1 and TRBJ2-7, with TRBD2 matching 8 bases. The V and J ends lost 2 bases and 4 bases, in that order; junction bases with no gene match: 6. The CDR3 is 15 amino acids. Germline V gene lookup returns CDR1 KGHDR and CDR2 SFDVKD. The CDR3 DNA reads as TGTGCCACCAGTGATTCGGGGTGCGGGAGGTACGAGCAGTACTTC. It yields the protein CATSDSGCGRYEQYF.

The chain joins TRBV12-3 or TRBV12-4 to TRBJ1-2; 8 bases match TRBD1. The CDR3 is 13 amino acids. Losses at the gene ends were 4 bases for V and 4 bases for J; bases not matched to a gene: 2. The CDR3 spells CASSSTGGYGYTF. The CDR3 DNA reads TGTGCCAGCAGTTCCACAGGGGGCTATGGCTACACCTTC.

The chain employs TRBV2 and TRBJ2-7; 11 nucleotides line up with TRBD2. Germline CDR1 SNHLY, CDR2 FYNNEI. CDR3 length equals 15 residues. V shed 3 bases, J shed 3 bases, and the junction held 4 bases outside the gene matches. The CDR3 sequence is CASSEGLADNYEQYF. CDR3 bases: TGTGCCAGCAGTGAGGGACTAGCGGACAACTACGAGCAGTACTTC.

The chain uses TRBV7-3 and TRBJ2-2, with TRBD2 identical over 9 bases. Germline-derived CDR1 and CDR2 are SGHTA and FQGTGA. V gave up 5 bases and J gave up 0 bases; unmatched junction bases: 10. The CDR3 totals 18 residues. CDR3 amino acids: CASSPLGVAGANTGELFF. The CDR3 bases are TGTGCCAGCAGCCCCCTCGGGGTAGCGGGGGCGAACACCGGGGAGCTGTTTTTT.

The rearrangement links TRBV6-6 to TRBJ1-6, with a possible D match to TRBD1 (5 bases). The length of the CDR3 is 14 residues. The germline gives CDR1 MNHNY, CDR2 SVGAGI (reference sequence). V dropped 2 bases and J dropped 7 bases, with 9 bases sitting between them. The CDR3 DNA reads TGTGCCAGCAGTTACCAGGAGGGGAATTCACCCCTCCACTTT. It codes for CASSYQEGNSPLHF.

The chain couples TRBV10-3 to TRBJ1-1; 9 nucleotides line up with TRBD1. CDR3 length equals 12 residues. CDR1 ENHRY and CDR2 SYGVKD come from the germline V gene. The CDR3 sequence is CAASPGQGGAFF. The CDR3 nucleotides are TGTGCTGCTTCGCCGGGACAGGGTGGTGCTTTCTTT.

This sequence joins TRBV10-3 and TRBJ2-6, with D possibly TRBD1 on 6 matching bases. Trimming took off 10 bases at V and 1 base at J, with 14 bases between the two ends. The CDR3 runs to 15 residues. CDR1 and CDR2 from the germline V gene are ENHRY and SYGVKD. CDR3 protein: CATVRDTSGANVLTF. As DNA, the CDR3 is TGTGCCACCGTCCGGGACACTTCTGGGGCCAACGTCCTGACTTTC.

This sequence joins TRBV28 and TRBJ2-7; D gene ambiguous. Trimming took off 3 bases at V and 5 bases at J, with 14 bases between the two ends. This CDR3 has 14 amino acids. Germline V gives CDR1 MDHEN, CDR2 SYDVKM. CDR3 region: CASSFSRPRNEQYF. CDR3 DNA: TGTGCCAGCAGTTTCTCCAGACCTAGGAACGAGCAGTACTTC.

The V and J genes are TRBV27 and TRBJ2-1; maybe TRBD2 (7 bases). This CDR3 is built from 11 residues. Trimming left V 10 bases short and J 9 bases short, with 13 bases between. Per germline, CDR1 MNHEY and CDR2 SMNVEV (reference sequence). Written as DNA, the CDR3 is TGTGCCACCCGGGGGGCCGGTGAGCAGTTCTTC. Protein: CATRGAGEQFF.

This clone turned up a few times. The chain employs TRBV4-2 and TRBJ2-7, with TRBD1 as a possible D gene (5 bases). The CDR3 runs 14 residues. Per the germline V gene, CDR1 is LGHNA and CDR2 is YNFKEQ. Between the trimmed V and J ends, which lost 0 bases and 4 bases, there was a span of 10 bases. The CDR3 nucleotides are TGTGCCAGCAGCCAAGATAGTGCAGGGTACGAGCAGTACTTC. Its protein is CASSQDSAGYEQYF.

The chain combines TRBV6-5 with TRBJ2-5; 11 bases map to TRBD1. In germline, CDR1 is MNHEY, CDR2 SVGAGI. J was trimmed by 5 bases and V by 2 bases; bases with no gene match: 7. This CDR3 is built from 16 residues. Written as DNA, the CDR3 is TGTGCCAGCAGTTACCAACCGGACAGGGGGCTGGAGACCCAGTACTTC. Its protein product is CASSYQPDRGLETQYF.

The chain recombines TRBV7-2 with TRBJ2-3; 9 positions match TRBD2. CDR1 is SGHTA and CDR2 is FQGNSA in the germline V gene. The V gene end was trimmed by 1 base and the J gene end by 5 bases; junction bases not matched to a gene: 10. The length of the CDR3 is 17 residues. This CDR3 reads CASSLVLLAGGGDTQYF. The CDR3 bases are TGTGCCAGCAGCTTAGTGTTACTCGCGGGGGGGGGAGATACGCAGTATTTT.

The chain carries TRBV2 and TRBJ2-1, with a possible D match to TRBD1 (5 bases). The V and J ends lost 6 bases and 9 bases respectively, with 12 bases between them. CDR1 SNHLY and CDR2 FYNNEI come from the germline V gene. The CDR3 runs 12 residues. The CDR3 loop reads CASRQAPVEQFF. Written as DNA, the CDR3 is TGTGCCAGCAGACAGGCGCCGGTTGAGCAGTTCTTC.

The rearrangement links TRBV28 to TRBJ2-2; 7 bases agree with TRBD1. The V and J ends lost 3 bases and 8 bases, in that order; junction bases with no gene match: 3. The CDR3 sequence is 13 residues long. Germline values: CDR1 MDHEN, CDR2 SYDVKM. CDR3 protein: CASSLTGRGELFF. The CDR3 DNA follows: TGTGCCAGCAGTTTGACAGGGCGGGGGGAGCTGTTTTTT.

The V gene is TRBV6-5, the J gene TRBJ2-5, with D possibly TRBD2 on 5 matching bases. V lost 7 bases and J 7 bases, leaving 16 bases between the germline ends. The V gene's germline CDR1 is MNHEY and CDR2 SVGAGI. This CDR3 spans 13 amino acids. Here the CDR3 reads CASKAPGGGTQYF. The CDR3, as DNA: TGTGCCAGCAAAGCCCCTGGCGGAGGGACCCAGTACTTC.

The chain uses TRBV29-1 and TRBJ2-1, with D tentatively TRBD1 (6 bases). The CDR3 is 13 amino acids. Germline assignment: CDR1 SQVTM and CDR2 ANQGSEA. V lost 7 bases and J lost 3, with 13 bases in between. CDR3 protein: CSGVWTDYNEQFF. In nucleotides, the CDR3 is TGCAGCGGCGTCTGGACAGACTACAATGAGCAGTTCTTC.

This chain joins TRBV4-3 and TRBJ2-7; 7 bases are shared with TRBD2. Germline V gives CDR1 LGHNA, CDR2 YSLEER. This CDR3 spans 13 amino acids. With V trimmed by 2 bases and J by 6 bases, 4 bases remained unmatched. The chain's CDR3 is CASSQWGEGEQYF. The CDR3 DNA is TGCGCCAGCAGCCAATGGGGGGAGGGCGAGCAGTACTTC.

V usage is TRBV27 and J usage is TRBJ2-1; TRBD1 matches 11 bases. Germline CDR1 MNHEY, CDR2 SMNVEV (reference sequence). The CDR3 totals 15 residues. V shed 3 bases, J shed 9 bases, and the junction held 7 bases outside the gene matches. DNA for the CDR3: TGTGCCAGCAGTTTTGGGGGACAGGGGGAGTCTGAGCAGTTCTTC. Its translation is CASSFGGQGESEQFF.

This chain links TRBV11-2 with TRBJ2-5; 7 bases align to TRBD2. The CDR3 runs 18 residues. Trimming took 0 bases from V and 5 from J; bases not matched to a gene: 15. Germline lookup yields CDR1 SGHAT and CDR2 FQNNGV. In nucleotides, the CDR3 is TGTGCCAGCAGCTTAGAGGGAGGGGCCACGGGGGGTAGGGAGACCCAGTACTTC. This sequence encodes CASSLEGGATGGRETQYF.